The sequence of this T cell receptor beta chain was determined in a study of blood T cell repertoires in COVID-19. Per the original data handling: Researchers report that nucleated cell counts were estimated from reference gene primer amplification. Sequencing was performed with immunoSEQ multiplex PCR; in TCRdb, only in-frame clones are kept and a portion is missing. That table furnishes V, J and clone size, whereas the DNA furnished D and trimming. The repertoire holds around 360,000 clones, with over 75% as singletons. This CDR3 has 15 amino acids. CDR1 is MNHEY and CDR2 is SVGAGI in the germline V gene. With 3 bases clipped from V and 2 bases from J, the junction kept 6 bases outside the gene matches.

The rearrangement uses TRBV6-5 and TRBJ1-1; TRBD1 matches at 7 bases. The TCR was taken from a woman in her thirties with COVID-19, enrolled during active disease. Material for sequencing was peripheral blood. CDR3 DNA: TGTGCCAGCAGTTATAGCACAGGGGCAAACACTGAAGCTTTCTTT. It yields the protein CASSYSTGANTEAFF.